A selection of T cell receptor beta chains follows, all from one sample in a study of blood T cell repertoires in COVID-19. Generated by immunoSEQ multiplex PCR, the TCRdb table keeps only in-frame clones and is missing some. The table shows some 250,000 clones, with more than 75% occurring only once. The specimen sequenced was peripheral blood. Receptors were obtained from a woman between 40 and 55 years old who had recovered from COVID-19. Each CDR3 is given with its conserved first and last residue.

V: TRBV27; J: TRBJ1-5; CDR3: CASSLYPPGQSNSNQPQHF
V: TRBV6-2/TRBV6-3; J: TRBJ1-5; CDR3: CASSYSAGDSNQPQHF
V: TRBV18; J: TRBJ1-5; CDR3: CASSAAGGNQPQHF
V: TRBV3-1/TRBV3-2; J: TRBJ2-2; CDR3: CASSPMPGKNTGELFF
V: TRBV7-9; J: TRBJ2-1; CDR3: CASSPPSSYNEQFF
V: TRBV27; J: TRBJ2-7; CDR3: CASSLLGQGSYEQYF
V: TRBV25-1; J: TRBJ1-2; CDR3: CASSELKTPYGYTF
V: TRBV11-2; J: TRBJ1-3; CDR3: CASSLSGASSGNTIYF
V: TRBV6-2/TRBV6-3; J: TRBJ2-2; CDR3: CASSYYRGNTGELFF
V: TRBV6-2/TRBV6-3; J: TRBJ1-1; CDR3: CASSYGPEAFF
V: TRBV4-3; J: TRBJ2-7; CDR3: CASSQTPMAAHRDEQYF
V: TRBV7-2; J: TRBJ2-3; CDR3: CASSQDPSAPNTQYF
V: TRBV19; J: TRBJ2-6; CDR3: CASSRPSGSGANVLTF
V: TRBV19; J: TRBJ2-6; CDR3: CASSPGLSSGANVLTF
V: TRBV7-9; J: TRBJ2-1; CDR3: CASSFGGHNEQFF
V: TRBV30; J: TRBJ2-1; CDR3: CAWSVTGWGSGDQSSYNEQFF